These 20 T cell receptor beta chains came from one sample sequenced in a study of blood T cells in healthy people across ages. A second PCR, run for about 6 to 11 cycles, used a sample-barcoded 5' primer plus a J-beta primer mix. One entry per CDR3 protein results from TCRdb running MiXCR on the 5' RACE reads. This sample has about 670,000 distinct CDR3 sequences, with around 41% found just once. The sample was blood. The receptors come from a man older than 75 in good health.

There are a few counts of this clonotype. This chain uses TRBV14 with TRBJ2-1, with a tentative D call TRBD2 (6 bases). The germline V gene has CDR1 SGHDN and CDR2 FVKESK. The V and J ends lost 0 bases and 0 bases respectively, with 15 bases between them. The CDR3 extends over 18 amino acids. CDR3 in DNA: TGTGCCAGCAGCCAAGAGCCCCTAATCGGGGGCTCCTACAATGAGCAGTTCTTC. Its protein is CASSQEPLIGGSYNEQFF.

This clonotype came up a few times. The V call is TRBV20-1, the J call TRBJ2-3; 7 nucleotides line up with TRBD2. J lost 5 bases, V lost 6 bases, and 14 bases had no gene match. The CDR3 loop spans 15 amino acids. CDR1 is DFQATT, CDR2 SNEGSKA, per germline (reference sequence). The CDR3 region has the DNA TGCAGTGCACCCGATAGGCGGGAGAGGGTAGATACGCAGTATTTT. The encoded protein is CSAPDRRERVDTQYF.

The chain combines TRBV6-2 or TRBV6-3 with TRBJ2-5, with 8 bases lining up with TRBD1. CDR1 and CDR2 from the germline V gene are MNHEY and SVGEGT. Germline trimming cut 2 bases from V and 5 bases from J; bases unmatched to any gene: 7. The CDR3 is 15 amino acids. CDR3 in DNA: TGTGCCAGCAGTTACGGGACAGGACCCAGGGAGACCCAGTACTTC. Its protein product is CASSYGTGPRETQYF.

This clonotype turned up a few times. The gene calls are TRBV5-1 and TRBJ1-2, with TRBD1 matching over 7 bases. The CDR3 is made up of 15 amino acids. V was clipped by 4 bases and J by 4 bases; unmatched bases: 10. Looked up from germline, CDR1 is SGHRS and CDR2 is YFSETQ. The CDR3 loop is CASSPRQGSGYGYTF. CDR3 DNA sequence: TGCGCCAGCAGCCCCCGACAGGGATCGGGCTATGGCTACACCTTC.

This clonotype appeared a single time. At one of its ends the junction is not consistent with the germline gene, which may arise from a read error. V gene TRBV27 combines with J gene TRBJ2-7; the D call may be TRBD1 or TRBD2 (5 bases each). CDR3 size: 13 residues. Germline values: CDR1 MNHEY, CDR2 SMNVEV (reference sequence). The CDR3 region is CASSLPGTAEQYF. CDR3 in DNA: TGTGCCAGTAGTTTACCTGGGACGGCCGAGCAGTACTTC.

The chain recombines TRBV14 with TRBJ2-3; 8 bases fit TRBD2. The J segment lost 0 bases and the V segment lost 1 base, leaving 9 bases of the junction unmatched. CDR1 SGHDN and CDR2 FVKESK come from the germline V gene. This CDR3 spans 18 amino acids. CDR3: CASSQVAGGAWSTDTQYF. In DNA, the CDR3 is TGTGCCAGCAGCCAAGTGGCCGGGGGGGCTTGGAGCACAGATACGCAGTATTTT.

The V call is TRBV6-5, the J call TRBJ2-2; D is tentatively TRBD1 or TRBD2 (5 bases each). CDR1 and CDR2 from the germline V gene are MNHEY and SVGAGI. This CDR3 has 14 residues. V was clipped by 5 bases and J by 3 bases, with 10 bases between them. The chain's CDR3 is CASSTLGDTGELFF. The DNA of the CDR3 is TGTGCCAGCAGTACACTAGGGGACACCGGGGAGCTGTTTTTT.

The chain carries TRBV28 and TRBJ1-5, with D unclear. The CDR3 sequence is 14 residues long. Germline CDR1 MDHEN, CDR2 SYDVKM. With 2 bases removed from V and 11 bases from J, the gap between germline ends came to 16 bases. The CDR3 loop reads CASSLPVGYGAQHF. CDR3 DNA sequence: TGTGCCAGCAGTTTACCTGTTGGCTACGGAGCCCAGCATTTT.

This clonotype was picked up many times. The chain uses TRBV9 and TRBJ2-3; the D gene is possibly TRBD2 (6 bases). The CDR3 is 16 amino acids. The V gene lost 3 bases and the J gene lost 0 bases, with 14 bases spanning the gap. Germline V gene data show CDR1 as SGDLS and CDR2 as YYNGEE. The CDR3 DNA reads as TGTGCCAGCAGCGACGACGGGGGATCTAGCACAGATACGCAGTATTTT. Residues: CASSDDGGSSTDTQYF.

The chain is built from TRBV14 and TRBJ2-3; 10 bases agree with TRBD2. CDR1 and CDR2 from the germline V gene are SGHDN and FVKESK. CDR3 size: 15 residues. V lost 6 bases to trimming and J lost 4 bases; unmatched junction nucleotides: 7. Written as DNA, the CDR3 is TGTGCCAGCAGGCCGACTAGCGGGTACTCAGATACGCAGTATTTT. Amino acid sequence: CASRPTSGYSDTQYF.

The chain carries TRBV7-9 and TRBJ2-3; TRBD2 matches 12 bases. Germline V gene lookup returns CDR1 SEHNR and CDR2 FQNEAQ (reference sequence). The junction had 4 bases not matched to a gene; V was cut back by 5 bases and J by 1 base. The CDR3 is 16 amino acids. The CDR3 coding sequence is TGTGCCAGCAGCGGAGGACTAGCGGGACGCACAGATACGCAGTATTTT. It yields the protein CASSGGLAGRTDTQYF. The variable domain in full, completed from reference TRBV7-9 and TRBJ2-3, reads DTGVSQNPRHKITKRGQNVTFRCDPISEHNRLYWYRQTLGQGPEFLTYFQNEAQLEKSRLLSDRFSAERPKGSFSTLEIQRTEQGDSAMYLCASSGGLAGRTDTQYFGPGTRLTVL.

The V call is TRBV30, the J call TRBJ2-3; D ambiguous. This CDR3 is built from 13 residues. Looked up from germline, CDR1 is GTSNPN and CDR2 is SVGIG (reference sequence). Trimming took 0 bases from V and 2 from J, leaving 6 bases between them. The CDR3 loop is CAWSVGDTDTQYF. For the CDR3, the DNA is TGTGCCTGGAGTGTGGGTGACACAGATACGCAGTATTTT.

This clonotype has a handful of counts. The chain employs TRBV6-2 or TRBV6-3 and TRBJ1-1, with unresolved D. This CDR3 is 13 amino acids long. V lost 3 bases, J lost 6 bases, and 11 bases lay in between. Germline-derived CDR1 and CDR2 are MNHEY and SVGEGT. CDR3 DNA sequence: TGTGCCAGCAGTTATCTAGGGATGGCTGAAGCTTTCTTT. It encodes CASSYLGMAEAFF.

This clonotype was counted many times. The chain employs TRBV11-2 and TRBJ2-3; no clear D gene. With 0 bases removed from V and 1 base from J, the gap between germline ends came to 8 bases. Germline assignment: CDR1 SGHAT and CDR2 FQNNGV. The CDR3 runs to 15 residues. The CDR3 DNA is TGTGCCAGCAGCTTAGAGGTCAAACGCACAGATACGCAGTATTTT. Its protein product is CASSLEVKRTDTQYF.

This clonotype was detected only a few times. The chain carries TRBV9 and TRBJ2-5, with TRBD2 matching over 9 bases. CDR1 SGDLS and CDR2 YYNGEE come from the germline V gene. V lost 2 bases to trimming and J lost 1 base; unmatched junction nucleotides: 9. CDR3 length: 17 residues. Here the CDR3 reads CASSVSVVAGVQETQYF. The CDR3 region has the DNA TGTGCCAGCAGCGTCTCAGTCGTAGCGGGGGTCCAAGAGACCCAGTACTTC.

The V call is TRBV20-1, the J call TRBJ2-4; 8 bases match TRBD2. The germline V gene encodes CDR1 DFQATT and CDR2 SNEGSKA (reference sequence). The CDR3 has 18 residues. V lost 3 bases and J lost 2; bases outside the gene matches: 15. The CDR3 DNA is TGCAGTGCTAGTCCCGGGGGGGCCAGCGGAGCATCCAAAAACATTCAGTACTTC. This codes for CSASPGGASGASKNIQYF.

This clonotype was observed a handful of times. This chain connects TRBV6-2 or TRBV6-3 to TRBJ1-2, with 7 bases identical to TRBD1. The germline gives CDR1 MNHEY, CDR2 SVGEGT. Trimming cost V 4 bases and J 9 bases; bases outside gene matches: 5. The CDR3 length is 12 residues. Here the CDR3 reads CASSWTGGSYTF. CDR3 nucleotides: TGTGCCAGCAGTTGGACAGGAGGGAGCTACACCTTC.

The chain combines TRBV12-3 or TRBV12-4 with TRBJ2-1; 11 positions match TRBD2. The V gene end was trimmed by 7 bases and the J gene end by 6 bases; junction bases not matched to a gene: 5. The CDR3 extends over 14 amino acids. The DNA for the CDR3 is TGTGCCAGCACGACTAGCGGGACACTCAATGAGCAGTTCTTC. It yields the protein CASTTSGTLNEQFF.

This chain uses TRBV20-1 with TRBJ2-3; D remains ambiguous. Trimming took off 5 bases at V and 2 bases at J, with 14 bases between the two ends. CDR1 DFQATT and CDR2 SNEGSKA come from the germline V gene (reference sequence). This CDR3 comprises 14 residues. The CDR3 coding sequence is TGCAGTGCTGCCGATAGCTCTATCACAGATACGCAGTATTTT. The encoded protein is CSAADSSITDTQYF.

This clonotype was observed a handful of times. V usage is TRBV29-1 and J usage is TRBJ2-3; TRBD2 aligns across 8 bases. V trimming: 4 bases; J trimming: 3 bases; junction bases outside the gene matches: 9. Germline V gene sequence: CDR1 SQVTM, CDR2 ANQGSEA. The CDR3 consists of 15 residues. CDR3 protein: CSVVFPGGLTDTQYF. The CDR3 bases are TGCAGCGTTGTCTTTCCGGGGGGGTTGACAGATACGCAGTATTTT.